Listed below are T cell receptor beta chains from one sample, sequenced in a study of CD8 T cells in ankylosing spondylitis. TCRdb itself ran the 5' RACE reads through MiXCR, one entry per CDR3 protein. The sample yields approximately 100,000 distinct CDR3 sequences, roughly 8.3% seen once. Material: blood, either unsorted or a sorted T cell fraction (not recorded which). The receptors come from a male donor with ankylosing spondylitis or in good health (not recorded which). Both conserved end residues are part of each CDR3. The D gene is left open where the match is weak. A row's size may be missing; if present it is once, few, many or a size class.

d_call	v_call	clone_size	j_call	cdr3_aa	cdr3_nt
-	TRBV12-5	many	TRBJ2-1	CASGEGGHNEQFF	TGTGCTAGTGGTGAGGGAGGCCACAATGAGCAGTTCTTC
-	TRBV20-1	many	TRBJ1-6	CSARDPNAGDSFNSPLHF	TGCAGTGCTAGAGATCCGAACGCGGGGGACTCTTTTAATTCACCCCTCCACTTT
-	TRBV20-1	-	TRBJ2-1	CSARWRGPSSSYNEQFF	TGCAGTGCTAGATGGAGGGGACCCTCGAGCTCCTACAATGAGCAGTTCTTC
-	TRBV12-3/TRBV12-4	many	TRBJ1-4	CASSPRVGGPNEKLFF	TGTGCCAGCAGCCCCCGGGTCGGGGGACCTAATGAAAAACTGTTTTTT
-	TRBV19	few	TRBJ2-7	CASSMAGASYEQYF	TGTGCCAGTAGTATGGCGGGGGCCTCCTACGAGCAGTACTTC
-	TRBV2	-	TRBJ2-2	CASSVPSNTGELFF	TGTGCCAGCAGTGTCCCCTCGAACACCGGGGAGCTGTTTTTT
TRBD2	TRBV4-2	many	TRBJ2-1	CASSQDPASGYNEQFF	TGTGCCAGCAGCCAAGATCCGGCTAGCGGGTACAATGAGCAGTTCTTC
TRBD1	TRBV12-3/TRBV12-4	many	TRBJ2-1	CASSRDRYNEQFF	TGTGCCAGCAGCCGGGACAGATACAATGAGCAGTTCTTC
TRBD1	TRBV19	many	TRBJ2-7	CASSYPGQLAYEQYF	TGTGCCAGTAGTTACCCGGGACAGTTAGCCTACGAGCAGTACTTC
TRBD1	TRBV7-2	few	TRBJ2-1	CASSLQGAQQNEQFF	TGTGCCAGCAGCCTACAGGGGGCGCAACAGAATGAGCAGTTCTTC
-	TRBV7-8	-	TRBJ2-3	CASSRTFDAQYF	TGTGCCAGCAGCAGGACGTTCGATGCGCAGTATTTT
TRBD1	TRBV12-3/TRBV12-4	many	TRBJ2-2	CASHRGANTGELFF	TGTGCCAGCCACAGGGGCGCGAACACCGGGGAGCTGTTTTTT
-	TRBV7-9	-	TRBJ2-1	CASSSPGVNEQFF	TGTGCCAGCAGTTCTCCTGGGGTCAACGAGCAGTTCTTC
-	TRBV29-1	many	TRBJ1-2	CSAPTEAGGPSIDYTF	TGCAGCGCGCCCACTGAGGCTGGGGGCCCATCCATTGACTACACCTTC
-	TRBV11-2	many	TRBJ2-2	CASSARQRSNTGELFF	TGTGCCAGCAGCGCACGACAAAGGTCGAACACCGGGGAGCTGTTTTTT
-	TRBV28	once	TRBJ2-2	CASSPGLFGELFF	TGTGCCAGCAGCCCCGGGCTCTTCGGGGAGCTGTTTTTT
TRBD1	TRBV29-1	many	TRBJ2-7	CSVDGQGHEQYF	TGCAGCGTTGACGGACAGGGCCACGAGCAGTACTTC
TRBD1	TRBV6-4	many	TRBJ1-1	CAGTGDLNTEAFF	TGTGCCGGGACAGGGGACTTGAACACTGAAGCTTTCTTT
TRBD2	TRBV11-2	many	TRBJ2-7	CASSQRGGTNLYREGNEQYF	TGTGCCAGCAGCCAGAGGGGCGGGACTAACCTCTATCGGGAGGGCAACGAGCAGTACTTC
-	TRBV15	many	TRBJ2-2	CATSRDRRTWRAAGELFF	TGTGCCACCAGCAGAGATCGGAGAACTTGGAGGGCCGCCGGGGAGCTGTTTTTT
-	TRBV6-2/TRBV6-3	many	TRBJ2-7	CASSWANYEQYF	TGTGCCAGCAGTTGGGCGAACTACGAGCAGTACTTC
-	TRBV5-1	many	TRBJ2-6	CASSLGPPPSGANVLTF	TGCGCCAGCAGCTTGGGTCCCCCCCCCTCTGGGGCCAACGTCCTGACTTTC
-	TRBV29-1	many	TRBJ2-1	CSAVDGGFSYNEQFF	TGCAGCGCCGTGGACGGCGGATTCTCCTACAATGAGCAGTTCTTC
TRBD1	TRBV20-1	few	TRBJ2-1	CSAGDRGEQFF	TGCAGTGCAGGGGACAGAGGAGAGCAGTTCTTC
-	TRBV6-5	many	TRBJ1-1	CASSYGDSTEAFF	TGTGCCAGCAGTTACGGGGATTCCACTGAAGCTTTCTTT
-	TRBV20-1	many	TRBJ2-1	CSAKQLFAASDVSEQFF	TGCAGTGCTAAACAGTTGTTTGCGGCTAGCGATGTATCTGAGCAGTTCTTC
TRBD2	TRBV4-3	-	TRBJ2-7	CASSQRLAGQYEQYF	TGCGCCAGCAGCCAGCGACTAGCGGGGCAGTACGAGCAGTACTTC
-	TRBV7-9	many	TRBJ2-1	CASRPSREYRHEQFF	TGTGCCAGCAGACCAAGTAGGGAATATCGCCATGAGCAGTTCTTC
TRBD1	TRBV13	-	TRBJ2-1	CASSLGQGPPYTEQFF	TGTGCCAGCAGCTTAGGACAGGGGCCCCCCTACACTGAGCAGTTCTTC
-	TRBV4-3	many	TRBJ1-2	CASSQDVSGGVYGYTF	TGCGCCAGCAGCCAAGATGTCTCGGGCGGGGTCTATGGCTACACCTTC
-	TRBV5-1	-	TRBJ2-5	CAISSTKGGGVQETQYF	TGCGCCATCAGCTCGACTAAGGGTGGGGGTGTGCAAGAGACCCAGTACTTC
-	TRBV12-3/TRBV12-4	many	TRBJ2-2	CASRPRRGSTGELFF	TGTGCCAGCAGGCCTCGACGAGGGTCCACCGGGGAGCTGTTTTTT
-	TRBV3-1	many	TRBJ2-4	CASSQDLSQTLAKNIQYF	TGTGCCAGCAGCCAAGATCTGAGTCAGACTCTAGCCAAAAACATTCAGTACTTC
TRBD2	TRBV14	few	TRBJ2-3	CASSPLGGEGWTDTQYF	TGTGCCAGCAGCCCCCTAGGCGGGGAGGGGTGGACAGATACGCAGTATTTT
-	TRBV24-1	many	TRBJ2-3	CATSTGEGHTDTQYF	TGTGCCACCAGCACAGGCGAGGGACACACAGATACGCAGTATTTT
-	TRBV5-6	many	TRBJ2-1	CASSLGGFEQFF	TGTGCCAGCAGCTTAGGGGGTTTTGAGCAGTTCTTC
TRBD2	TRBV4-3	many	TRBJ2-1	CASSHLSGGVSNEQFF	TGCGCCAGCAGCCACCTTAGCGGGGGGGTGTCGAATGAGCAGTTCTTC
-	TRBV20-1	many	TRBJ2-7	CSALKKDYRSYEQYF	TGCAGTGCTCTCAAAAAGGACTATCGCTCCTACGAGCAGTACTTC
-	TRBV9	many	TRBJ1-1	CASSGQDRLNTEAFF	TGTGCCAGCAGCGGACAAGACAGGTTGAACACTGAAGCTTTCTTT
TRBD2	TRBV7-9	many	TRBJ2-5	CASSRGLEETQYF	TGTGCCAGCAGCCGGGGACTAGAAGAGACCCAGTACTTC
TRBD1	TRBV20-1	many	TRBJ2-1	CSARSGQGSYNEQFF	TGCAGTGCTAGGTCGGGACAGGGGTCCTACAATGAGCAGTTCTTC
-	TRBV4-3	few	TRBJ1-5	CASSPSQGSNQPQHF	TGCGCCAGCAGCCCCTCACAAGGGAGCAATCAGCCCCAGCATTTT
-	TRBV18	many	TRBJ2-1	CASSPGPSSYNEQFF	TGTGCCAGCTCACCAGGCCCCAGCTCCTACAATGAGCAGTTCTTC
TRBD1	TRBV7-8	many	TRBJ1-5	CASSIGTGVLNQPQHF	TGTGCCAGCAGCATCGGGACAGGGGTTCTCAATCAGCCCCAGCATTTT
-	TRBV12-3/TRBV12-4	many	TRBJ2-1	CASSLGHGGFDEQFF	TGTGCCAGCAGTTTAGGCCATGGGGGTTTTGATGAGCAGTTCTTC
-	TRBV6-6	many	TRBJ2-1	CASSYHESYEQFF	TGTGCCAGCAGTTACCACGAATCATATGAGCAGTTCTTC
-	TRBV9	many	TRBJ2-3	CASSVSQKGMGTDTQYF	TGTGCCAGCAGCGTGAGCCAAAAAGGGATGGGCACAGATACGCAGTATTTT
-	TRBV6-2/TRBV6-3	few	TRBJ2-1	CASSSESRTRYNEQFF	TGTGCCAGCAGTTCCGAGAGTAGAACCCGTTACAATGAGCAGTTCTTC
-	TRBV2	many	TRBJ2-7	CASSSGRYEQYF	TGTGCCAGCAGCAGCGGGCGCTACGAGCAGTACTTC
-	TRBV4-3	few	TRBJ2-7	CASKPSAISYEQYF	TGCGCCAGCAAACCGAGCGCGATCTCCTACGAGCAGTACTTC
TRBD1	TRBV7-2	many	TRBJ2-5	CASSSDREGTQYF	TGTGCCAGCAGCTCTGACAGGGAAGGGACCCAGTACTTC
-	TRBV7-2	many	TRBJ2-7	CASSLVRENEQYF	TGTGCCAGCAGCTTAGTCCGGGAAAACGAGCAGTACTTC
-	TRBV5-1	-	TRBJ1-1	CASSLSAVGTEAFF	TGCGCCAGCAGCTTATCCGCCGTGGGCACTGAAGCTTTCTTT